These 22 T cell receptor beta chains were sequenced from one sample in a study of T-cell reconstitution after alpha-beta-depleted transplantation in children. As it was prepared, the TCRbeta library received unique molecular identifiers. TCRdb re-derived calls from the PCR reads in MiXCR, one entry per CDR3 protein. The data contain roughly 180,000 distinct CDR3 sequences, roughly 15% of them singletons. The source material was PBMCs from the stem cell graft donor, sampled from the stem cell graft. These receptor sequences come from a human donor who donated a stem cell graft to a child with acute lymphoblastic leukemia.

This clonotype was recorded a few times. The rearrangement links TRBV12-3 or TRBV12-4 to TRBJ1-1; TRBD1 agrees at 10 bases. The length of the CDR3 is 16 residues. The junction had 9 bases not matched to a gene; V was cut back by 5 bases and J by 3 bases. CDR3 residues: CASSTDRGRGYTEAFF. The CDR3 DNA follows: TGTGCCAGCAGTACCGACAGGGGGCGGGGGTACACTGAAGCTTTCTTT.

The table lists this clonotype with a few counts. The V and J genes are TRBV20-1 and TRBJ1-5; D is unresolved. There are 12 residues in the CDR3. The germline V gene has CDR1 DFQATT and CDR2 SNEGSKA (reference sequence). CDR3 nucleotides: TGCACCAAAGAGAGGTCCCGGCGGCCCCAGCATTTT. Protein: CTKERSRRPQHF.

Details on this clonotype: This may arise from a read error, as a much more abundant clone is one base away. The conserved final phenylalanine or tryptophan is absent from the CDR3, which likely points to a read error. This chain joins TRBV10-2 and TRBJ2-7; the match to TRBD2 covers 14 bases. The trim removed 3 bases at V and 5 bases at J, leaving 6 bases unmatched. This CDR3 contains 16 residues. The germline gives CDR1 WSHSY, CDR2 SAAADI. Here the CDR3 DNA reads TGCGCCAGCAGTGAACGACTAGCGGGAGGGCCGGACGAGCAGTACCTC. Residues: CASSERLAGGPDEQYL.

This clonotype was recorded a few times. This rearrangement joins TRBV7-8 to TRBJ2-3, with TRBD2 as a possible D gene (5 bases). V was shortened by 5 bases and J by 3 bases, with 12 bases between the two germline ends. The CDR3 is 14 residues long. Per germline, CDR1 SGHVS and CDR2 FQNEAQ. The CDR3 spells CASSVYRRTDTQYF. The CDR3 DNA follows: TGTGCCAGCAGCGTCTACCGGAGGACAGATACGCAGTATTTT.

This clonotype was recorded at least ten times. CDR3 sequence (DNA): TGTGCCAGCACGGGTGCTAGCGGCTACAATGAGCAGTTCTTC. Protein: CASTGASGYNEQFF. The chain is built from TRBV5-6 and TRBJ2-1; 7 bases are a match to TRBD2. CDR1 and CDR2 (germline): SGHDT, YYEEEE. V lost 6 bases and J lost 3; bases outside the gene matches: 6. This CDR3 region has 14 residues.

This chain joins TRBV29-1 and TRBJ2-1, with D perhaps matching TRBD1 or TRBD2 (5 bases each). Trimming pared 7 bases from V and 6 bases from J, leaving 19 bases between. This CDR3 has 14 residues. Germline lookup yields CDR1 SQVTM and CDR2 ANQGSEA. CDR3 protein: CSARLRGAFNEQFF. CDR3 sequence (DNA): TGCAGCGCCCGTCTAAGGGGAGCGTTCAATGAGCAGTTCTTC.

This clonotype was seen many times. J is TRBJ1-4 and V is TRBV4-1, with D tentatively TRBD1 (5 bases). Deletions cut 4 bases from V and 8 bases from J, with 11 bases between. Germline CDR1 is MGHRA and CDR2 is YSYEKL. The CDR3 sequence is 13 residues long. CDR3 bases: TGCGCCAGCAGCCGTACGGAGGGGGAAAAACTGTTTTTT. Its protein is CASSRTEGEKLFF.

In its sample, this clonotype was seen many times. The CDR3 nucleotides are TGCAGTGCTAGCCAGGGATTGGGAGAGACCCAGTACTTC. It is translated as CSASQGLGETQYF. This sequence joins TRBV20-1 and TRBJ2-5; TRBD1 is a possible D gene (5 bases). Trimming took 3 bases from V and 4 from J, leaving 12 bases between them. Germline V gene sequence: CDR1 DFQATT, CDR2 SNEGSKA (reference sequence). The CDR3 totals 13 residues.

Ten or more counts support this clonotype. J is TRBJ2-7 and V is TRBV5-1; D possibly uses TRBD1 or TRBD2 (6 bases each). CDR1 and CDR2 from the germline V gene are SGHRS and YFSETQ. The CDR3 totals 16 residues. Trimming took 2 bases from V and 0 from J, leaving 15 bases between them. The CDR3 sequence is CASSFDVGGGSYEQYF. The CDR3 nucleotides read TGCGCCAGCAGCTTTGACGTTGGAGGGGGCTCCTACGAGCAGTACTTC.

A note on this clonotype: Relative to the germline gene, one junction end is altered; a read error may explain this. The V call is TRBV12-3 or TRBV12-4, the J call TRBJ1-5; TRBD1 is a possible D gene (6 bases). CDR3 length equals 15 residues. As DNA, the CDR3 is TGTGCCAGCAGTTTAAGGGGGGAGAGCAATCAGCTCCAGCATTTT. Its translation: CASSLRGESNQLQHF.

In this sample, this clonotype turned up many times. The J gene is TRBJ2-3, the V gene TRBV5-1, with D unclear. This CDR3 region has 13 residues. V was clipped by 4 bases and J by 2 bases, with 8 bases between them. CDR1 and CDR2 (germline): SGHRS, YFSETQ. The CDR3, as DNA: TGCGCCAGCAGCCCCTCCTACACAGATACGCAGTATTTT. This encodes CASSPSYTDTQYF.

This clonotype was observed at least ten times. The chain couples TRBV20-1 to TRBJ1-5; D unresolved. The V gene's germline CDR1 is DFQATT and CDR2 SNEGSKA (reference sequence). V was pared by 0 bases and J by 1 base, with 10 bases between. The CDR3 is 15 amino acids. The CDR3 bases are TGCAGTGCTAGAGAGGGCGGGATAAGCAATCAGCCCCAGCATTTT. Protein: CSAREGGISNQPQHF.

The chain has TRBV28 and TRBJ2-7; perhaps TRBD2 as D (6 bases). The germline V gene encodes CDR1 MDHEN and CDR2 SYDVKM. The ends were cut back, 5 bases at V and 4 bases at J, with 12 bases in the middle. The CDR3 is 13 residues long. DNA of the CDR3: TGTGCCAGCAGTCCCGGGACTGATTACGAGCAGTACTTC. It codes for CASSPGTDYEQYF.

This clonotype was seen repeatedly, ten times or more. This chain links TRBV5-1 with TRBJ2-7, with D perhaps being TRBD1 or TRBD2 (6 bases each). Germline V CDR1 and CDR2: SGHRS, YFSETQ. The CDR3 sequence is 14 residues long. V was trimmed by 4 bases and J by 6 bases, leaving 17 bases between them. DNA of the CDR3: TGCGCCAGCAGCCCCGAGGGGGGTGGGGTCGAGCAGTACTTC. Its translation: CASSPEGGGVEQYF.

This clonotype was seen more than once but under ten times. The CDR3 loop is CASSFVGGLETEAFF. The CDR3 bases are TGTGCCAGCAGCTTCGTGGGGGGCTTGGAAACTGAAGCTTTCTTT. V and J are TRBV5-5 and TRBJ1-1, with D perhaps TRBD1 (6 bases). CDR1 is SGHKS, CDR2 YYEKEE, per germline (reference sequence). CDR3 length equals 15 residues. With 2 bases removed from V and 5 bases from J, the gap between germline ends came to 16 bases.

This clonotype was found many times. The chain is built from TRBV18 and TRBJ2-7, with 8 bases lining up with TRBD2. V lost 6 bases and J lost 0; bases outside the gene matches: 13. Germline V gene sequence: CDR1 KGHSH, CDR2 LQKENI. The CDR3 is 17 residues long. DNA for the CDR3: TGTGCCAGCTCCCGGGGGGGATATACCTTTTCCTCCTACGAGCAGTACTTC. This gives the protein CASSRGGYTFSSYEQYF.

This clonotype was seen only once. J is TRBJ2-3 and V is TRBV7-9; 7 bases agree with TRBD2. Germline V gene data show CDR1 as SEHNR and CDR2 as FQNEAQ (reference sequence). The length of the CDR3 is 16 residues. After removal of 1 base from V and 5 bases from J, the junction contained 9 bases not matched to a gene. CDR3 sequence reads: CASSLGTGGSRDTQYF. CDR3 coding DNA: TGTGCCAGCAGCTTAGGGACGGGAGGATCACGAGATACGCAGTATTTT. The whole variable domain, remainder taken from reference TRBV7-9 and TRBJ2-3, is DTGVSQNPRHKITKRGQNVTFRCDPISEHNRLYWYRQTLGQGPEFLTYFQNEAQLEKSRLLSDRFSAERPKGSFSTLEIQRTEQGDSAMYLCASSLGTGGSRDTQYFGPGTRLTVL.

The table lists this clonotype with many counts. This chain joins TRBV7-9 and TRBJ2-4, with a possible D match to TRBD1 (6 bases). The germline V gene has CDR1 SEHNR and CDR2 FQNEAQ (reference sequence). The CDR3 extends over 13 amino acids. The V gene lost 2 bases and the J gene lost 8 bases, with 10 bases spanning the gap. The CDR3 DNA reads TGTGCCAGCAGCTTACTCGAGGGGGACATTCAGTACTTC. Its protein product is CASSLLEGDIQYF.

This clonotype was picked up a small number of times. The chain joins TRBV25-1 to TRBJ1-4; 7 bases map to TRBD1. Trimming removed 1 base from V and 8 bases from J; junction bases left unmatched: 7. CDR1 and CDR2 from the germline V gene are MGHDK and SYGVNS. This CDR3 comprises 15 residues. This chain's CDR3 is CASSEWGRGGEKLFF. In DNA form, the CDR3 reads TGTGCCAGCAGTGAATGGGGCAGGGGGGGCGAAAAACTGTTTTTT.

This clonotype occurred many times. The chain combines TRBV9 with TRBJ2-7; 9 nucleotides agree with TRBD2. CDR1 is SGDLS, CDR2 YYNGEE, per germline. The CDR3 covers 14 residues. V was clipped by 4 bases and J by 3 bases; unmatched bases: 5. The CDR3 region has the DNA TGTGCCAGCAGCCTTGGACTAGCGAACTACGAGCAGTACTTC. This translates into CASSLGLANYEQYF.

Many counts were recorded for this clonotype. This chain uses TRBV5-6 with TRBJ2-2; 8 positions match TRBD2. V shed 2 bases and J 7 bases; nucleotides not matched to a gene: 4. Per germline, CDR1 SGHDT and CDR2 YYEEEE. This CDR3 is built from 14 residues. The CDR3 coding sequence is TGTGCCAGCAGCTTTTTCCTAGCGGGCGGGGAGCTGTTTTTT. Encoded protein: CASSFFLAGGELFF.

This clonotype showed up just a few times. The chain couples TRBV12-3 or TRBV12-4 to TRBJ1-6; 8 bases fit TRBD1. The CDR3 runs to 14 residues. Trimming at V came to 5 bases and at J to 7 bases, leaving 4 bases not matched to a gene. CDR3 region: CASSQRQGNSPLHF. The CDR3 nucleotides are TGTGCCAGCAGTCAGCGACAGGGGAATTCACCCCTCCACTTT.